This T cell receptor (beta chain) was obtained from a study of beta chain features in type 1 diabetes. Study background: Healthy donors resembled patients in age, gender and cell yields. Broader study findings: Among patients with Type 1 diabetes, TCRB CDR3s were moderately but significantly shorter in every one of the four CD4+ subsets. The naive, central memory and Treg TCRB repertoires of patients appeared to be more similar to one another than those of healthy donors. VDJ junctions from patients with type 1 diabetes contained fewer insertions and more deletions. Patients and controls would share equally any PCR tilt toward shorter templates.

Germline loops: CDR1 SGHAT, CDR2 FQNNGV. The CDR3 extends over 13 amino acids. Trimming stripped 1 base from V and 7 bases from J, with 10 bases between. This clone appeared a few times. Its antigen is undetermined. Investigators reverse transcribed all isolated RNA, so they sequenced expressed TCRB transcripts. This table comes from immunoSEQ multiplex PCR, and its TCRdb copy is limited to in-frame clones, with some not included. The repertoire has around 360,000 clones, about 12% of them found once; the top ten carry around 0.0099%. This TCR was sampled from a woman between 18 and 30 years old with type 1 diabetes. The J gene is TRBJ2-5, the V gene TRBV11-2; no clear D gene. The sample was naive CD4+ T cells from blood. CDR3 bases: TGTGCCAGCAGCTTAGGTCCCGCCGGGACCCAGTACTTC. It translates to CASSLGPAGTQYF.